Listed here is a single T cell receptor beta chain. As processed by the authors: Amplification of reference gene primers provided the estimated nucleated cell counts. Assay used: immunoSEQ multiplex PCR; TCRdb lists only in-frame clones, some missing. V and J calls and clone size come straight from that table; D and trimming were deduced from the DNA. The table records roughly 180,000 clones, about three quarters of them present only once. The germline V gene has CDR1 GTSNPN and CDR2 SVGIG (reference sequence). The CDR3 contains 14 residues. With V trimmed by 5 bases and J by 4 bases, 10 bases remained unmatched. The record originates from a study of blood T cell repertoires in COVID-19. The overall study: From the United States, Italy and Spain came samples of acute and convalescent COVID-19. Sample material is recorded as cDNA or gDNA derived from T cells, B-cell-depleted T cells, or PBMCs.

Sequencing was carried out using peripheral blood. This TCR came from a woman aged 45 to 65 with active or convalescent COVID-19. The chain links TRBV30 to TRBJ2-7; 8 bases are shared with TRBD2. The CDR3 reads CAWESPAGVYEQYF. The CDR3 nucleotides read TGTGCCTGGGAGTCCCCAGCGGGAGTTTACGAGCAGTACTTC.